The clone carrying this T cell receptor beta chain appeared many times. Its specificity is not known. The CDR3 consists of 14 residues. The V end was cut by 4 bases, the J end by 0 bases, with 10 bases between. Germline values: CDR1 SNHLY, CDR2 FYNNEI. Ophthalmopathy donors were characterized by moderate-to-severe activity, CAS of at least 3, NOSPECS of at least 4, and duration under 3 months. The sequenced template was RNA, covering the TCR beta CDR3 region. HTBI-primed RT-PCR formed the first round, and a multiplex PCR formed the second. TCRdb analysed the multiplex PCR reads with MiXCR anew, one entry per CDR3 protein. Of under 200,000 distinct CDR3 sequences in the sample, under 40% are singletons; the top ten hold 4.5% to 6%. The record originates from a study of Graves' ophthalmopathy and Graves' hyperthyroidism. Findings and caveats of the study: Thyroid clonotypes that were expanded above 0.001 frequency mostly also appeared in blood.

The sequencing input was peripheral blood. The J gene is TRBJ2-7, the V gene TRBV2; D ambiguous. This TCR was sampled from a woman in her 40s with Graves' ophthalmopathy. CDR3 in DNA: TGTGCCAGCAGTGCTGCGCGGAACTCCTACGAGCAGTACTTC. Protein sequence: CASSAARNSYEQYF.